The T cell receptor (beta chain) under discussion was sequenced for a study of control samples from healthy donors and cancer patients (dated by TCRdb to between 2020 and 2021). The library was made by the immunoSEQ multiplex PCR assay. In TCRdb, the immuneACCESS table is reduced to in-frame sequences with V and J assigned. These tables do not hold every clone; where another copy was compared, an unresolved V gene accounts for under half, and the others remain unexplained. This sample holds fewer than 200,000 clones; 93% were observed only once. Over 3.5% of the sample is taken by the ten largest. As concerns this clone: It lacks a known antigen. It has no much larger one-base neighbor in the sample; base qualities were not kept.

The V end loses 8 bases and the J end loses 3 bases, and a stretch of 10 bases separates them. Reading the germline V gene gives CDR1 MGHDK and CDR2 SYGVNS. There are 13 amino acids in the CDR3, from cysteine to phenylalanine inclusive. Solely the CDR3 DNA is kept, with 39 bases framed from the first base. Input material: blood. The receptor chain draws on TRBV25-1 and TRBJ1-4, with TRBD1 tentatively as D gene (6 bases match). The clonotype was recovered from a woman aged 55 to 70 in good health. The CDR3 amino acid sequence is: CASGDTANEKLFF. Read as DNA, the sequence is TGTGCCAGCGGGGACACAGCTAATGAAAAACTGTTTTTT.